This T cell receptor beta chain appears in the sequencing data of a study of response to subunit inactivated influenza vaccine. TCRdb re-analysed the RT-PCR reads in MiXCR, keeping a single row per CDR3 protein. Of about 800,000 distinct CDR3 sequences in the sample, 21% are singletons; the top ten hold about a tenth. Between the trimmed V and J ends, which lost 1 base and 6 bases, there was a span of 13 bases. The CDR3 is made up of 15 amino acids. Germline V gene lookup returns CDR1 SGDLS and CDR2 YYNGEE. This TCR derives from a man in his fifties or sixties who received an inactivated influenza vaccine. The genes are TRBV9 and TRBJ2-2, with D perhaps matching TRBD1 or TRBD2 (6 bases each). Material: PBMCs from blood, obtained about 5 days after vaccination. In nucleotides, the CDR3 is TGTGCCAGCAGCGTACAGTCAGGGGAGGCCGGGGAGCTGTTTTTT. Protein: CASSVQSGEAGELFF.